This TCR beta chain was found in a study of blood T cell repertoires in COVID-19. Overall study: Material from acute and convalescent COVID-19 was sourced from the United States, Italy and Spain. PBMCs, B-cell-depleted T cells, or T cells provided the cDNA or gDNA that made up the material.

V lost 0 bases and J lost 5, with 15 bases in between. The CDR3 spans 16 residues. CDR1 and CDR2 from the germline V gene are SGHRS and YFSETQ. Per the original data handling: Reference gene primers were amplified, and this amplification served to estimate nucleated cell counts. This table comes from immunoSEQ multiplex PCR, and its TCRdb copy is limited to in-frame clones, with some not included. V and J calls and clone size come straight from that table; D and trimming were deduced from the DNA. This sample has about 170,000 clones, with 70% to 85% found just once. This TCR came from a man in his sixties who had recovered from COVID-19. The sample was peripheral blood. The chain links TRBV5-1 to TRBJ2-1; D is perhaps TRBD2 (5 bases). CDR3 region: CASSLGGLVGDNEQFF. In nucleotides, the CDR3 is TGCGCCAGCAGCTTGGGCGGACTGGTGGGCGACAATGAGCAGTTCTTC. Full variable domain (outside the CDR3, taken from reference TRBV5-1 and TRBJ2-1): KAGVTQTPRYLIKTRGQQVTLSCSPISGHRSVSWYQQTPGQGLQFLFEYFSETQRNKGNFPGRFSGRQFSNSRSEMNVSTLELGDSALYLCASSLGGLVGDNEQFFGPGTRLTVL.